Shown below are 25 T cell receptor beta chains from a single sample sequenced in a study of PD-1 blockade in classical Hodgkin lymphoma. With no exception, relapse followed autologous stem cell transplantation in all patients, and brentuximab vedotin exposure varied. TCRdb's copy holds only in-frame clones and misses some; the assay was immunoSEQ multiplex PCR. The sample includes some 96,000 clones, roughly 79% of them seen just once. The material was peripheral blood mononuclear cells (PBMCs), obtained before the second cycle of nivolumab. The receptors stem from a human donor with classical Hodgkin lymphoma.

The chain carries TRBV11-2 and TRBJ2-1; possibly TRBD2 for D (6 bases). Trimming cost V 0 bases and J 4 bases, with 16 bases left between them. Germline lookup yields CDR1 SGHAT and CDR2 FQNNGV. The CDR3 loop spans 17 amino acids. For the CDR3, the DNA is TGTGCCAGCAGCTTAGACCAGCGGGTAACATATTACAATGAGCAGTTCTTC. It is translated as CASSLDQRVTYYNEQFF.

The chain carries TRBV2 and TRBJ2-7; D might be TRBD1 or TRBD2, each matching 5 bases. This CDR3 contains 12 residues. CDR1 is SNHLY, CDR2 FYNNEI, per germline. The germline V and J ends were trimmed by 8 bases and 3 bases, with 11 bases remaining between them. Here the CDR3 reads CASGREIYEQYF. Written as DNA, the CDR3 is TGTGCCAGCGGCAGGGAGATCTACGAGCAGTACTTC.

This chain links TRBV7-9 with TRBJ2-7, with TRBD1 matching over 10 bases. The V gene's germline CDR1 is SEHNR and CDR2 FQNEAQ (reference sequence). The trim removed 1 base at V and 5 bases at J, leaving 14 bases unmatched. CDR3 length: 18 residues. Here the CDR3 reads CASSLDFSPGQGTHEQYF. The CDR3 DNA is TGTGCCAGCAGCTTAGATTTTTCACCGGGACAGGGGACCCACGAGCAGTACTTC.

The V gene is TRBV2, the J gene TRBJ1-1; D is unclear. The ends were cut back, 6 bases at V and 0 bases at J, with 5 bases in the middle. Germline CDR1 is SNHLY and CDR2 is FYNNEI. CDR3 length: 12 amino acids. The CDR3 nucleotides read TGTGCCAGCAGAGACCTGAACACTGAAGCTTTCTTT. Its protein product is CASRDLNTEAFF.

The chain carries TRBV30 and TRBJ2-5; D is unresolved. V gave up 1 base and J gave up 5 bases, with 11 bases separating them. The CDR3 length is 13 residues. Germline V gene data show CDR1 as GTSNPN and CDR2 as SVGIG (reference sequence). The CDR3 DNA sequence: TGTGCCTGGAGTGCACTGGTTGGGGAGACCCAGTACTTC. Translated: CAWSALVGETQYF.

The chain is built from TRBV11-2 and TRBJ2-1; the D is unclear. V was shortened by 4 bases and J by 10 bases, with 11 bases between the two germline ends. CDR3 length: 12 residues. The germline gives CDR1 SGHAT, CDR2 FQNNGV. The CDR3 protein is CASSSQHVEQFF. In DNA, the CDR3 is TGTGCCAGCAGCTCCCAACACGTAGAGCAGTTCTTC. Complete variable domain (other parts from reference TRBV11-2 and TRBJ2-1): EAGVAQSPRYKIIEKRQSVAFWCNPISGHATLYWYQQILGQGPKLLIQFQNNGVVDDSQLPKDRFSAERLKGVDSTLKIQPAKLEDSAVYLCASSSQHVEQFFGPGTRLTVL.

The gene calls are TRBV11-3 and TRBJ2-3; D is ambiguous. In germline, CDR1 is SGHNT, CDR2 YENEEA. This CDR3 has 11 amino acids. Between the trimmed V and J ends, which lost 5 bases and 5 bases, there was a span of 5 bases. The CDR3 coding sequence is TGTGCCAGCAGCCACGGAGATACGCAGTATTTT. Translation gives CASSHGDTQYF.

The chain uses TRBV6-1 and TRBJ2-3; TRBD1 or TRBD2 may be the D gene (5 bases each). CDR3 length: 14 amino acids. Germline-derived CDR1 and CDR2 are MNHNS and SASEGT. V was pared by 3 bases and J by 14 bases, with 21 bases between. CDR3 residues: CASSDPTSGTRGYF. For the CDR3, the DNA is TGTGCCAGCAGTGACCCTACCTCCGGGACCCGAGGGTATTTT.

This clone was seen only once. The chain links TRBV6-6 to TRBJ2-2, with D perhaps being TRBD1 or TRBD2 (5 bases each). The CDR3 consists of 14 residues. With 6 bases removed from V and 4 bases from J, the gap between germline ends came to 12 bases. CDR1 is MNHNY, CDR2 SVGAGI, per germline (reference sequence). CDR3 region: CASSRTRGTGELFF. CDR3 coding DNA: TGTGCCAGCAGCCGAACTAGGGGCACCGGGGAGCTGTTTTTT.

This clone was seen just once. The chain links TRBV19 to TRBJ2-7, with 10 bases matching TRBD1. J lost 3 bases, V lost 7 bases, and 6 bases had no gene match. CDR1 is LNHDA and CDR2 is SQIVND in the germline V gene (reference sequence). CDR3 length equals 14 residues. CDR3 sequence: CASTSGTGVYEQYF. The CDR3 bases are TGTGCCAGTACCTCCGGGACAGGGGTCTACGAGCAGTACTTC.

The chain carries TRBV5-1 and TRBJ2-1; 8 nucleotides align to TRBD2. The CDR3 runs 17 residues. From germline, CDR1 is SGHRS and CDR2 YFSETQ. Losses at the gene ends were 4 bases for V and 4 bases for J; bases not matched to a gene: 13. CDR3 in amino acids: CASSPSGLGGGYNEQFF. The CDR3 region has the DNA TGCGCCAGCAGCCCCTCGGGGCTAGGCGGGGGGTACAATGAGCAGTTCTTC.

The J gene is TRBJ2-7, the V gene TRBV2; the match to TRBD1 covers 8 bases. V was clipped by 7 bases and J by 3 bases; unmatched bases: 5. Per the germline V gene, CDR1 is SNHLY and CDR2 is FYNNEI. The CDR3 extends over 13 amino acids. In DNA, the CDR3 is TGTGCCAGCAAAGGGACAGGAATCTACGAGCAGTACTTC. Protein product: CASKGTGIYEQYF.

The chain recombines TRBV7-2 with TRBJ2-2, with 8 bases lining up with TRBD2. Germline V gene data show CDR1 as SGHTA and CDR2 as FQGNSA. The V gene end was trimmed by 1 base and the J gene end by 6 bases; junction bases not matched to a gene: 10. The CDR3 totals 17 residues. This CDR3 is CASSLGASGWGPGELFF. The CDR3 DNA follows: TGTGCCAGCAGCTTAGGAGCTAGCGGGTGGGGCCCCGGGGAGCTGTTTTTT.

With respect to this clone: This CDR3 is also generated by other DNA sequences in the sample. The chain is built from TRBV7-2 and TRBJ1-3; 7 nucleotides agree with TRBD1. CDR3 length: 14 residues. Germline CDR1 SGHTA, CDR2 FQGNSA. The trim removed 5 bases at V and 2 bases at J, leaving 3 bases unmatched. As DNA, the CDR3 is TGTGCCAGCAGCCCCGACAGGGCTGGAAACACCATATATTTT. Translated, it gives CASSPDRAGNTIYF.

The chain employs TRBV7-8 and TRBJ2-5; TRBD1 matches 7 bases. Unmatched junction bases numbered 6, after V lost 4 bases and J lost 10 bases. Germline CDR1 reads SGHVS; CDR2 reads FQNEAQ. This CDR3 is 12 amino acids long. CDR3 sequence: CASSSIRGIQYF. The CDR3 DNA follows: TGTGCCAGCAGCTCCATCAGGGGGATCCAGTACTTC.

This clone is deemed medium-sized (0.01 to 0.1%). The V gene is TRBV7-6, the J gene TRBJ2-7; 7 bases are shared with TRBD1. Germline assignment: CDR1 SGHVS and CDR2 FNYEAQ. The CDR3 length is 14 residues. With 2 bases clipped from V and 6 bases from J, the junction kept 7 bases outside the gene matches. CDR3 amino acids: CASSLYRGQPEQYF. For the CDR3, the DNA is TGTGCCAGCAGCTTATACAGGGGCCAACCCGAGCAGTACTTC.

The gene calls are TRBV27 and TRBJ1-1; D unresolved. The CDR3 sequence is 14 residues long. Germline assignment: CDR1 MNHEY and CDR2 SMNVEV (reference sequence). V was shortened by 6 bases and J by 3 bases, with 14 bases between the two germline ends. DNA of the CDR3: TGTGCCAGCAGCGAGAGCGAGGCTGACACTGAAGCTTTCTTT. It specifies CASSESEADTEAFF.

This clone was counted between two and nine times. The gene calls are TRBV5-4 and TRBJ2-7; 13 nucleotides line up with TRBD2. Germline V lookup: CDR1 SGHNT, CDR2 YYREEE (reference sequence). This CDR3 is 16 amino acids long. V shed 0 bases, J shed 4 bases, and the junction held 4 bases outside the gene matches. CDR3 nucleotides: TGTGCCAGCAGCTTGGGACTAGCGGGAGGTTTATACGAGCAGTACTTC. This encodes CASSLGLAGGLYEQYF.

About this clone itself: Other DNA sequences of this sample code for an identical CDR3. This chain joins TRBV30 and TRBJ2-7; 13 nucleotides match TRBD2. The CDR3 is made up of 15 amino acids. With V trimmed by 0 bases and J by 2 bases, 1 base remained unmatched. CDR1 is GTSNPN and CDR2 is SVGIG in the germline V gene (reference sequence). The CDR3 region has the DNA TGTGCCTGGAGTGTCGGGACTAGCGGGACCTACGAGCAGTACTTC. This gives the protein CAWSVGTSGTYEQYF.

CDR3 sequence (DNA): TGTGCCAGTAGTATCGTGACGTTAAGCTCTGGAAACACCATATATTTT. Translation: CASSIVTLSSGNTIYF. The chain joins TRBV19 to TRBJ1-3; D gene uncertain. There are 16 residues in the CDR3. V lost 3 bases and J 0 bases, leaving 12 bases between the germline ends. Looked up from germline, CDR1 is LNHDA and CDR2 is SQIVND (reference sequence).

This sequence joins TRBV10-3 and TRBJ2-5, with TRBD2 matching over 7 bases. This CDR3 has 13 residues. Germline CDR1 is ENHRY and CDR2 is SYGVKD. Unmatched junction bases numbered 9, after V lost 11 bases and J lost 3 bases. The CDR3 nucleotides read TGTGCCTCTTCAGCGGGATTGGAAGAGACCCAGTACTTC. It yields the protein CASSAGLEETQYF.

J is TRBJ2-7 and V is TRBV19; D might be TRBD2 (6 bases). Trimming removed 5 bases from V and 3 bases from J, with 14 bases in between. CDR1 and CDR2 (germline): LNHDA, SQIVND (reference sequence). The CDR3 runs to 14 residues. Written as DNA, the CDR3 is TGTGCCAGTAGTTTCCTTGGTAGCGGCTACGAGCAGTACTTC. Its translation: CASSFLGSGYEQYF.

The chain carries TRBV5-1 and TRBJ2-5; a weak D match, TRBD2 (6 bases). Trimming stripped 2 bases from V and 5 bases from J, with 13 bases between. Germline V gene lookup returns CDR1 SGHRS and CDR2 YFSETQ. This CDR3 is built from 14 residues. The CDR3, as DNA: TGCGCCAGCAGCTTAGCTAGCGAGTGGGAGACCCAGTACTTC. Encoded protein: CASSLASEWETQYF.

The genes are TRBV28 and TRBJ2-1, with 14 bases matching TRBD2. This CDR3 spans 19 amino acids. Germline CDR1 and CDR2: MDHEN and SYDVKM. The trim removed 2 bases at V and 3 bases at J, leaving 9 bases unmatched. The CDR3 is CASSLVRLAGGPIYNEQFF. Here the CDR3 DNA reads TGTGCCAGCAGTTTAGTCCGACTAGCGGGAGGGCCGATCTACAATGAGCAGTTCTTC.

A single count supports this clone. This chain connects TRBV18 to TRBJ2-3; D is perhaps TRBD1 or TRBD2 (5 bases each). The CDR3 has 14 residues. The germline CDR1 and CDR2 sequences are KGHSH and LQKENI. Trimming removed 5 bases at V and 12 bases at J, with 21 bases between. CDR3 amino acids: CASSAAPGPGIQYF. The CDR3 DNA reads TGTGCCAGCTCAGCCGCCCCGGGACCGGGGATTCAGTATTTT. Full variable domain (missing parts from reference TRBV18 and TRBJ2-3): NAGVMQNPRHLVRRRGQEARLRCSPMKGHSHVYWYRQLPEEGLKFMVYLQKENIIDESGMPKERFSAEFPKEGPSILRIQQVVRGDSAAYFCASSAAPGPGIQYFGPGTRLTVL.